A selection of T cell receptor beta chains follows, all from one sample in a study of memory CD4+ T cells and cytomegalovirus serostatus. Profiled with immunoSEQ multiplex PCR; TCRdb holds only in-frame clones, not every one. Of 50,000 to 75,000 clones in the sample, roughly four fifths were seen once. The sequenced sample consisted of memory CD4+ T cells from blood. The receptors originated from an adult in good health and CMV-seronegative. Both conserved end residues are trimmed from each CDR3. A clone size is listed for some rows: how often the clone was seen (once, few, many), or a class if it is expanded.

TRBJ2-1	-	TRBV5-1	ASSLYPSGSSYNEQF
TRBJ2-1	-	TRBV2	ASSALAGYNEQF
TRBJ2-3	once	TRBV10-3	AIKGSSDTDTQY
TRBJ2-3	-	TRBV9	ASSPQTSSDTQY
TRBJ2-2	-	TRBV11-3	ASSLGTSRTGELF
TRBJ2-5	-	TRBV15	ATSRDGGQLQETQY
TRBJ2-3	-	TRBV5-4	ASSTRPDHTDTQY
TRBJ1-4	-	TRBV29-1	SVVGDSASEKLF
TRBJ2-3	-	TRBV7-3	ASSMGQHSTDTQY
TRBJ1-1	-	TRBV6-1	ASSAHRGVGVSEAF
TRBJ1-5	-	TRBV18	ASSPTNQPQH
TRBJ2-5	-	TRBV7-8	ASLMTGELWETQY
TRBJ2-5	-	TRBV7-9	ASSPRSGQGKETQY
TRBJ1-4	-	TRBV28	ASSSIPPGLGPTTNEKLF
TRBJ2-3	-	TRBV4-1	ASSQFVGDITDTQY
TRBJ1-1	-	TRBV2	ASRAGASVAEAF
TRBJ2-7	once	TRBV5-4	ASSASGMGEQY
TRBJ1-1	-	TRBV5-5	ASSLASGSTEAF
TRBJ1-5	few	TRBV28	ASSQTTGGEGQPQH
TRBJ2-2	-	TRBV5-4	ASSPRTLYTGELF
TRBJ1-6	-	TRBV2	ASMVPRDSPLH
TRBJ1-2	once	TRBV29-1	SVDTGHYGYT